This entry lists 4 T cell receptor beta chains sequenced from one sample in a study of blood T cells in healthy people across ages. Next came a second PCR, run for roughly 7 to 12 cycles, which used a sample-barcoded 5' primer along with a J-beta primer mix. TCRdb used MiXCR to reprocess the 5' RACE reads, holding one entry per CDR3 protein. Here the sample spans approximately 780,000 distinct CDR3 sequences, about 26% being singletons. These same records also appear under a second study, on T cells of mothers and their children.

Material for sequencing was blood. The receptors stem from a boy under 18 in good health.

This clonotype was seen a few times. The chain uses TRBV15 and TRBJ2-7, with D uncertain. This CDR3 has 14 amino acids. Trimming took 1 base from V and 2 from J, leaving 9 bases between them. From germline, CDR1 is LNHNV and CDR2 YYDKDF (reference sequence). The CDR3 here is CATSRVEGTYEQYF. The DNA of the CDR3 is TGTGCCACCAGCAGAGTTGAAGGAACCTACGAGCAGTACTTC. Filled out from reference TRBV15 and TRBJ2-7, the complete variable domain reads DAMVIQNPRYQVTQFGKPVTLSCSQTLNHNVMYWYQQKSSQAPKLLFHYYDKDFNNEADTPDNFQSRRPNTSFCFLDIRSPGLGDTAMYLCATSRVEGTYEQYFGPGTRLTVT.

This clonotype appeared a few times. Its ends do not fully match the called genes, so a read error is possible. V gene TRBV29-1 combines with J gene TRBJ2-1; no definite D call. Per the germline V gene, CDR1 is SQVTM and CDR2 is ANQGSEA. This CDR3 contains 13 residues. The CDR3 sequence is CSVGVDSYNEQLF. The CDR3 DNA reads TGCAGCGTTGGGGTTGACTCCTACAATGAGCAGCTCTTC.

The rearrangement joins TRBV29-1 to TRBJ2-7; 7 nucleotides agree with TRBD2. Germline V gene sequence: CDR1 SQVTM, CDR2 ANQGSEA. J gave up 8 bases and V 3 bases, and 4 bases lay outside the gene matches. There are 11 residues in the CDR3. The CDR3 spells CSVDRGEKQYF. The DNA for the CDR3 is TGCAGCGTTGACCGGGGGGAAAAGCAGTACTTC.

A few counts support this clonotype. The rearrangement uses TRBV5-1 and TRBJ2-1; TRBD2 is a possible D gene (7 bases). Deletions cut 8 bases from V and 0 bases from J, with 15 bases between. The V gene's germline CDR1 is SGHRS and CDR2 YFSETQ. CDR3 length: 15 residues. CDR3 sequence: CASTVRGGSYNEQFF. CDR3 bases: TGCGCCAGTACCGTTAGGGGGGGCTCCTACAATGAGCAGTTCTTC.